The rows below give T cell receptor beta chains drawn from one sample of a study of cytomegalovirus exposure and HLA in healthy donors. The assay was immunoSEQ multiplex PCR, and TCRdb's table has in-frame clones only and misses some. The sample has about 280,000 clones, approximately 90% seen once. The sample consisted of PBMCs. The receptors were sampled from a woman aged 18-35 years in good health and CMV-seronegative. Both conserved end residues are part of each CDR3.

TRBV28	TRBJ2-1	CASSPGLAYNEQFF
TRBV28	TRBJ2-5	CASNLGRGEVETQYF
TRBV28	TRBJ2-1	CATTPRDRVVNEQFF
TRBV30	TRBJ1-1	CAWSVPGWNTEAFF
TRBV7-7	TRBJ2-1	CASSLDFYNEQFF
TRBV5-1	TRBJ1-5	CASSSGDSNQPQHF
TRBV7-2	TRBJ1-5	CASSPQDQPQHF
TRBV27	TRBJ1-3	CASRTTGQGNTIYF
TRBV2	TRBJ2-7	CASSGGTSGVYEQYF
TRBV27	TRBJ2-1	CASSRGLAGANYNEQFF
TRBV5-6	TRBJ2-2	CASSLDRSNTGELFF
TRBV18	TRBJ2-1	CASSGANEQFF
TRBV7-2	TRBJ2-2	CASSSTSIAGELFF
TRBV4-2	TRBJ2-6	CASSQEGQGNRANSGANVLTF
TRBV6-5	TRBJ1-1	CASSPDFSEAFF
TRBV10-3	TRBJ1-2	CAISRQQGSDGYTF
TRBV5-4	TRBJ2-7	CASSQSSGSIYEQYF
TRBV6-5	TRBJ2-7	CASSYFGGGAYEQYF
TRBV28	TRBJ1-2	CASSPTALNYGYTF
TRBV28	TRBJ2-7	CASSLGLAGPPFYEQYF
TRBV4-3	TRBJ2-7	CASSRSAGTGGYEQYF
TRBV18	TRBJ2-7	CASSPLRGQGYEQYF
TRBV5-1	TRBJ1-2	CASRPGTQNYGYTF
TRBV13	TRBJ1-3	CASSLVRETGNTIYF
TRBV12-5	TRBJ2-1	CASGLSPWRENNEQFF
TRBV7-9	TRBJ1-1	CASSTQTGSTEAFF